The clone carrying this T cell receptor beta chain is medium-sized by share. Its specificity is not known. Amplification of TCR alpha and beta CDR3 regions from RNA used iRepertoire nested multiplex PCR. Tissue mRNA or PBMC total RNA, roughly 100-400 ng, went into one-step reverse transcription and amplification. Each CDR3 protein is one row after TCRdb ran MiXCR on the multiplex PCR reads. The sample records 15,000 to 20,000 distinct CDR3 sequences, roughly 64% being singletons. The sample belongs to a study of glioma-infiltrating T cells. The CDR3 extends over 12 amino acids. The germline gives CDR1 SGDLS, CDR2 YYNGEE. Trimming stripped 4 bases from V and 8 bases from J, with 12 bases between. Overall study findings and caveats: Above-expected tissue-blood divergence occurred in all gliomas, most in low-grade ones.

Sequencing was performed on glioma tissue, nonneoplastic brain tissue, or PBMCs (not recorded which). The clonotype comes from a human donor with low-grade glioma or glioblastoma, undergoing nonglioma brain surgery, or in good health (not recorded which). The rearrangement uses TRBV9 and TRBJ1-1; weak D call: TRBD1 (5 bases). CDR3 loop: CASSPGGLEAFF. The CDR3 DNA follows: TGTGCCAGCAGCCCGGGGGGATTGGAAGCTTTCTTT.